Below are 24 T cell receptor beta chains sequenced from a single sample in a study of T cells in Graves' hyperthyroidism and ophthalmopathy. TCR beta CDR3 regions were amplified from RNA transcripts. HTBI primers were employed in a first-round RT-PCR of the TCR CDR3. Each CDR3 protein is one row after TCRdb ran MiXCR on the multiplex PCR reads. The sample shows about 130,000 distinct CDR3 sequences, approximately 20% of them seen only once. Material: blood. The receptors stem from a woman between 50 and 59 years old with Graves' hyperthyroidism that later progressed to Graves' ophthalmopathy.

The table lists this clonotype with many counts. The J gene is TRBJ2-5, the V gene TRBV5-1, with 9 bases matching TRBD1. After removal of 5 bases from V and 5 bases from J, the junction contained 10 bases not matched to a gene. The CDR3 has 15 residues. Germline CDR1 SGHRS, CDR2 YFSETQ. The CDR3 nucleotides read TGCGCCAGCAGTTCCTCTACAGGGGGCACGGAGACCCAGTACTTC. It is translated as CASSSSTGGTETQYF.

The chain has TRBV7-9 and TRBJ2-1; 7 nucleotides agree with TRBD2. The CDR3 contains 15 residues. V shed 5 bases and J 4 bases; nucleotides not matched to a gene: 8. Per the germline V gene, CDR1 is SEHNR and CDR2 is FQNEAQ (reference sequence). CDR3 protein: CASSPWGRAYNEQFF. The CDR3 DNA reads as TGTGCCAGCAGCCCGTGGGGGAGGGCGTACAATGAGCAGTTCTTC.

The gene calls are TRBV6-5 and TRBJ2-7; possibly TRBD1 for D (5 bases). Germline V gene data show CDR1 as MNHEY and CDR2 as SVGAGI. V was shortened by 6 bases and J by 2 bases, with 11 bases between the two germline ends. The CDR3 runs 13 residues. CDR3 amino acids: CASSPMDTYEQYF. The CDR3 nucleotides read TGTGCCAGCAGCCCAATGGACACCTACGAGCAGTACTTC.

At least ten counts were recorded for this clonotype. The chain employs TRBV18 and TRBJ1-2, with 9 bases matching TRBD1. The V and J ends lost 3 bases and 7 bases, in that order; junction bases with no gene match: 9. The CDR3 sequence is 15 residues long. Germline CDR1 is KGHSH and CDR2 is LQKENI. CDR3 region: CASSPLDRGAGGYTF. The CDR3 DNA reads as TGTGCCAGCTCACCCCTGGACAGGGGTGCGGGTGGCTACACCTTC. Full variable domain (missing parts from reference TRBV18 and TRBJ1-2): NAGVMQNPRHLVRRRGQEARLRCSPMKGHSHVYWYRQLPEEGLKFMVYLQKENIIDESGMPKERFSAEFPKEGPSILRIQQVVRGDSAAYFCASSPLDRGAGGYTFGSGTRLTVV.

The table lists this clonotype with many counts. This chain uses TRBV20-1 with TRBJ1-5; 7 bases agree with TRBD1. Germline-derived CDR1 and CDR2 are DFQATT and SNEGSKA (reference sequence). This CDR3 spans 16 amino acids. Losses at the gene ends were 5 bases for V and 1 base for J; bases not matched to a gene: 11. The CDR3 loop reads CSAVLQGIWSNQPQHF. The CDR3 DNA follows: TGCAGTGCTGTACTACAGGGGATTTGGAGCAATCAGCCCCAGCATTTT.

There are many counts of this clonotype. The chain carries TRBV20-1 and TRBJ2-1, with D maybe TRBD2 (6 bases). Per the germline V gene, CDR1 is DFQATT and CDR2 is SNEGSKA (reference sequence). The V and J ends lost 4 bases and 2 bases respectively, with 18 bases between them. This CDR3 contains 16 residues. As DNA, the CDR3 is TGCAGTGCTACAAGAGTCACGGGGGAGGCCTACAATGAGCAGTTCTTC. Translating it yields CSATRVTGEAYNEQFF.

This chain joins TRBV5-5 and TRBJ2-3, with TRBD2 identical over 8 bases. V was clipped by 1 base and J by 0 bases; unmatched bases: 4. The V gene's germline CDR1 is SGHKS and CDR2 YYEKEE (reference sequence). The length of the CDR3 is 16 residues. This CDR3 is CASSLMASGSTDTQYF. The CDR3 nucleotides are TGTGCCAGCAGCTTGATGGCTAGCGGGAGCACAGATACGCAGTATTTT.

This clonotype has a count of ten or more. An end of the junction does not agree with germline; a read error may underlie this. This chain joins TRBV18 and TRBJ2-3; D gene unclear. Germline loops: CDR1 KGHSH, CDR2 LQKENI. The CDR3 runs to 16 residues. The CDR3 DNA follows: TGTGCCAGCTCACCAGTGACCACAGCAATCACATATACGCAGTATTTT. Translation gives CASSPVTTAITYTQYF.

This clonotype has more than one count but fewer than ten. This chain uses TRBV7-8 with TRBJ2-4; possible D gene TRBD1, 6 bases. Germline lookup yields CDR1 SGHVS and CDR2 FQNEAQ. This CDR3 contains 14 residues. The V and J ends lost 1 base and 5 bases respectively, with 9 bases between them. Here the CDR3 reads CASSLGRQENIQYF. Written as DNA, the CDR3 is TGTGCCAGCAGCTTAGGAAGACAGGAAAACATTCAGTACTTC.

This clonotype was seen many times. The rearrangement links TRBV6-1 to TRBJ1-2, with a tentative D call TRBD1 (5 bases). The germline V gene encodes CDR1 MNHNS and CDR2 SASEGT. Trimming cost V 0 bases and J 8 bases, with 13 bases left between them. This CDR3 is built from 14 residues. DNA of the CDR3: TGTGCCAGCAGTGAAGCAGCGGGGACGTGGGGCTACACCTTC. As protein: CASSEAAGTWGYTF.

This clonotype was seen at least ten times. The J gene is TRBJ2-1, the V gene TRBV11-2, with 7 bases lining up with TRBD1. The CDR3 extends over 11 amino acids. Germline V CDR1 and CDR2: SGHAT, FQNNGV. Trimming cost V 5 bases and J 14 bases; bases outside gene matches: 6. DNA for the CDR3: TGTGCCAGCAGCCAAAACAGGGGTGAGTTCTTC. It codes for CASSQNRGEFF.

In its sample, this clonotype was seen many times. The chain employs TRBV20-1 and TRBJ2-3, with 7 bases fitting TRBD2. Germline CDR1 reads DFQATT; CDR2 reads SNEGSKA (reference sequence). Trimming took 2 bases from V and 0 from J; bases not matched to a gene: 5. CDR3 length equals 15 residues. CDR3 in amino acids: CSARMGGISTDTQYF. CDR3 coding DNA: TGCAGTGCTAGAATGGGGGGGATCAGCACAGATACGCAGTATTTT.

This clonotype was seen at least ten times. The chain employs TRBV7-9 and TRBJ1-1; TRBD1 agrees at 9 bases. The CDR3 extends over 15 amino acids. With V trimmed by 5 bases and J by 5 bases, 9 bases remained unmatched. Germline loops: CDR1 SEHNR, CDR2 FQNEAQ (reference sequence). The CDR3, as DNA: TGTGCCAGCAGCCGCGGACAGGGGACAGAGACTGAAGCTTTCTTT. Protein product: CASSRGQGTETEAFF.

The chain recombines TRBV5-6 with TRBJ2-1, with D perhaps TRBD1 (5 bases). The CDR3 is made up of 17 amino acids. Per germline, CDR1 SGHDT and CDR2 YYEEEE. Deletions cut 0 bases from V and 4 bases from J, with 17 bases between. In nucleotides, the CDR3 is TGTGCCAGCAGCTTGGTTGGTAGGGGCGCTGGATACAATGAGCAGTTCTTC. Its protein product is CASSLVGRGAGYNEQFF.

The chain uses TRBV28 and TRBJ2-7, with D uncertain. The CDR3 loop spans 13 amino acids. V was clipped by 8 bases and J by 1 base, with 12 bases between them. The germline V gene encodes CDR1 MDHEN and CDR2 SYDVKM. The CDR3 spells CASSRPPSYEQYF. The DNA of the CDR3 is TGTGCCAGCTCTAGGCCACCTTCCTACGAGCAGTACTTC. The full variable domain, with the rest looked up from reference TRBV28 and TRBJ2-7, is DVKVTQSSRYLVKRTGEKVFLECVQDMDHENMFWYRQDPGLGLRLIYFSYDVKMKEKGDIPEGYSVSREKKERFSLILESASTNQTSMYLCASSRPPSYEQYFGPGTRLTVT.

This chain joins TRBV4-1 and TRBJ2-7, with TRBD2 matching 7 bases. The CDR3 is 15 residues long. V was clipped by 3 bases and J by 4 bases; unmatched bases: 9. CDR1 is MGHRA and CDR2 is YSYEKL in the germline V gene. The CDR3 nucleotides are TGCGCCAGCAGCCACCCCGGGAGGAGAGATTACGAGCAGTACTTC. Its translation: CASSHPGRRDYEQYF.

In this sample, this clonotype turned up many times. The chain links TRBV12-3 or TRBV12-4 to TRBJ2-1; TRBD2 aligns across 13 bases. CDR3 size: 15 residues. V lost 6 bases, J lost 9 bases, and 8 bases stayed unmatched. CDR3: CASRWTSGSHVEQFF. The CDR3 DNA sequence: TGTGCCAGCAGGTGGACTAGCGGGAGTCATGTTGAGCAGTTCTTC.

The chain recombines TRBV2 with TRBJ2-1; D may be TRBD1 or TRBD2 (5 bases each). Trimming pared 2 bases from V and 5 bases from J, leaving 10 bases between. Germline lookup yields CDR1 SNHLY and CDR2 FYNNEI. The CDR3 length is 14 residues. CDR3 region: CASSEWDRHNEQFF. DNA of the CDR3: TGTGCCAGCAGTGAATGGGACCGCCACAATGAGCAGTTCTTC.

This clonotype has a count of ten or more. V gene TRBV7-9 combines with J gene TRBJ2-1; 8 bases map to TRBD2. Germline V gene lookup returns CDR1 SEHNR and CDR2 FQNEAQ (reference sequence). J was trimmed by 9 bases and V by 3 bases; bases with no gene match: 13. The CDR3 is 16 residues long. The CDR3 bases are TGTGCCAGCAGCTTCCCATTTAGCGGGAAACATGGTGAGCAGTTCTTC. It is translated as CASSFPFSGKHGEQFF.

V usage is TRBV5-1 and J usage is TRBJ2-3; no clear D gene. The germline V gene encodes CDR1 SGHRS and CDR2 YFSETQ. The V end was cut by 1 base, the J end by 1 base, with 13 bases between. This CDR3 spans 16 amino acids. The CDR3 protein is CASSLSGALRTDTQYF. The CDR3 coding sequence is TGCGCCAGCAGCTTGTCCGGCGCCCTGCGCACAGATACGCAGTATTTT.

At least ten counts were recorded for this clonotype. The rearrangement links TRBV28 to TRBJ1-2; 7 bases map to TRBD1. Trimming at V came to 8 bases and at J to 6 bases, leaving 12 bases not matched to a gene. This CDR3 is built from 14 residues. Per the germline V gene, CDR1 is MDHEN and CDR2 is SYDVKM. The CDR3 DNA reads TGTGCCAGCTATACGACAGGGAACAAACATGGCTACACCTTC. It translates to CASYTTGNKHGYTF.

This clonotype appeared many times. The chain is built from TRBV29-1 and TRBJ1-2; a weak D match, TRBD1 (6 bases). Germline V gives CDR1 SQVTM, CDR2 ANQGSEA. The CDR3 runs to 12 residues. Trimming removed 1 base from V and 8 bases from J, with 11 bases in between. CDR3 bases: TGCAGCGTTGAAGGGGGGCGTGGAGGCTACACCTTC. Protein: CSVEGGRGGYTF.

The chain combines TRBV28 with TRBJ2-5, with 8 bases lining up with TRBD1. Germline CDR1 is MDHEN and CDR2 is SYDVKM. The CDR3 has 16 residues. The V gene end was trimmed by 6 bases and the J gene end by 4 bases; junction bases not matched to a gene: 13. DNA of the CDR3: TGTGCCAGCAGCCCAACAGGGGGTAGGAACCCAGAGACCCAGTACTTC. Translation gives CASSPTGGRNPETQYF. Full variable domain (rest looked up from reference TRBV28 and TRBJ2-5): DVKVTQSSRYLVKRTGEKVFLECVQDMDHENMFWYRQDPGLGLRLIYFSYDVKMKEKGDIPEGYSVSREKKERFSLILESASTNQTSMYLCASSPTGGRNPETQYFGPGTRLLVL.

This clonotype was detected ten times or more. The chain uses TRBV20-1 and TRBJ1-1; D is uncertain. The CDR3 extends over 11 amino acids. Trimming removed 4 bases at V and 11 bases at J, with 14 bases between. Germline V lookup: CDR1 DFQATT, CDR2 SNEGSKA (reference sequence). The CDR3 region has the DNA TGCAGTGCTACACCGGGTATCGAGGCTTTCTTT. Amino acid sequence: CSATPGIEAFF.